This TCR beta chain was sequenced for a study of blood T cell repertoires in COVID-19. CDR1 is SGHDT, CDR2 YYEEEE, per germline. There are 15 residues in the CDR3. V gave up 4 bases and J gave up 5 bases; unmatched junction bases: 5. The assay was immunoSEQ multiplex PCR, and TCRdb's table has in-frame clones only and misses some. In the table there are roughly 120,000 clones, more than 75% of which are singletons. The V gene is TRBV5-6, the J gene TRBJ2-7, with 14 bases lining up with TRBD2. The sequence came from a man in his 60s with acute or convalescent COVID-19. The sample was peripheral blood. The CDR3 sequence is CASSGGLAGDDEQYF. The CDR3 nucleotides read TGTGCCAGCAGCGGGGGACTAGCGGGAGATGACGAGCAGTACTTC.